This T cell receptor (beta chain) was observed in a study of T-cell memory formation after mild COVID-19. Overall study results and limits: Contracting clones from day 15 to 85 had balanced CD4/CD8; later expanders favoured CD4+. CD4+ contracting clones were found mainly in CM and EM, and CD8+ ones in EMRA.

About this clonotype itself: Its antigen is unidentified. One end of the junction fails to match germline, which may point to a read error.

This CDR3 is 13 amino acids long. The V gene's germline CDR1 is SGHRS and CDR2 YFSETQ. Each CDR3 protein is one row after TCRdb ran MiXCR on the 5' RACE reads. The sample includes some 410,000 distinct CDR3 sequences, under 25% of them seen just once. The chain couples TRBV5-1 to TRBJ1-1; maybe TRBD1 (5 bases). Sequenced material: PBMCs or a T cell subset sorted from them (not recorded which). The TCR sequence derives from an adult woman who had mild COVID-19 (a few samples of this study predate the infection). Cell type and time point are not known. The CDR3: CASSLGGNAEAFF. The CDR3 DNA follows: TGCGCCAGCAGCCTCGGGGGGAACGCTGAAGCTTTCTTT.